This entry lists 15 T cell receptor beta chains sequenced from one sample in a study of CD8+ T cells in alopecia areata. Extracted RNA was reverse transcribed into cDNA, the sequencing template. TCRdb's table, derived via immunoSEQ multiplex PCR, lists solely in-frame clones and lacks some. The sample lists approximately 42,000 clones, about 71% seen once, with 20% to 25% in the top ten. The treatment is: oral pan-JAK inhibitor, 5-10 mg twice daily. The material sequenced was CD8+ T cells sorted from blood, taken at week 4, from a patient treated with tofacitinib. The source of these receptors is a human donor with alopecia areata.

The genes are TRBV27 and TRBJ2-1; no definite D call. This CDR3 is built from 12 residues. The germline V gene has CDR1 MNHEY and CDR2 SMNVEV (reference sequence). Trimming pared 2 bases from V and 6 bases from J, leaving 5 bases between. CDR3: CASSLGSNEQFF. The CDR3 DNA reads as TGTGCCAGCAGTTTAGGTAGCAATGAGCAGTTCTTC.

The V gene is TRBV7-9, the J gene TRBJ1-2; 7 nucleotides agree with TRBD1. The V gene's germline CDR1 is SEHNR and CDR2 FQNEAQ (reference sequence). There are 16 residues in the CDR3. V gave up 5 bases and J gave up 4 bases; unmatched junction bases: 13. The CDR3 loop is CASSIGGGGDSYGYTF. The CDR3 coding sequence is TGTGCCAGCAGCATAGGAGGCGGTGGGGACAGCTATGGCTACACCTTC.

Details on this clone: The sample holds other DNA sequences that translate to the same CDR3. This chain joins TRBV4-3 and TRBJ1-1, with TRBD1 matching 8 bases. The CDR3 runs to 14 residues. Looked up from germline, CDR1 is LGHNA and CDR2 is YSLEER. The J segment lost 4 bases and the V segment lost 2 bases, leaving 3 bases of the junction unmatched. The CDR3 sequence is CASSQRTGGTEAFF. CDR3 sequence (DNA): TGCGCCAGCAGCCAAAGAACAGGGGGCACTGAAGCTTTCTTT.

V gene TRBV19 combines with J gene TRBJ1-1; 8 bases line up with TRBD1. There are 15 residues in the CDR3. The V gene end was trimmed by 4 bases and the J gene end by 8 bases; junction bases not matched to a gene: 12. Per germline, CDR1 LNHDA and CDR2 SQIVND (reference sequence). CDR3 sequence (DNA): TGTGCCAGTAGTACCTGGACAGGGATTGACGGAGAAGCTTTCTTT. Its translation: CASSTWTGIDGEAFF.

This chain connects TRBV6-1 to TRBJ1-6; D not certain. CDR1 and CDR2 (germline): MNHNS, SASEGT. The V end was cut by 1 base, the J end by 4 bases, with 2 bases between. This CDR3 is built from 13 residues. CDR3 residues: CASSEGYNSPLHF. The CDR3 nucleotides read TGTGCCAGCAGTGAAGGTTATAATTCACCCCTCCACTTT.

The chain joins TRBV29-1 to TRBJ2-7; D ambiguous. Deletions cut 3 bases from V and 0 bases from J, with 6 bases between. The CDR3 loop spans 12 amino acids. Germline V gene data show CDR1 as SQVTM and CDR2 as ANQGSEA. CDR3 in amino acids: CSVDVGSYEQYF. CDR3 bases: TGCAGCGTTGACGTCGGCTCCTACGAGCAGTACTTC.

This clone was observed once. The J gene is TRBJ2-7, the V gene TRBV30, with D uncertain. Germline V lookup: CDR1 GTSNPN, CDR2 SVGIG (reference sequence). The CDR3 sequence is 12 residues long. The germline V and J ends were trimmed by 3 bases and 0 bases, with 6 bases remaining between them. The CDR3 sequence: CAWRDGSYEQYF. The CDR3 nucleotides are TGTGCCTGGAGGGACGGCTCCTACGAGCAGTACTTC. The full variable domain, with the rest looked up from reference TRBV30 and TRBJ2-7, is SQTIHQWPATLVQPVGSPLSLECTVEGTSNPNLYWYRQAAGRGLQLLFYSVGIGQISSEVPQNLSASRPQDRQFILSSKKLLLSDSGFYLCAWRDGSYEQYFGPGTRLTVT.

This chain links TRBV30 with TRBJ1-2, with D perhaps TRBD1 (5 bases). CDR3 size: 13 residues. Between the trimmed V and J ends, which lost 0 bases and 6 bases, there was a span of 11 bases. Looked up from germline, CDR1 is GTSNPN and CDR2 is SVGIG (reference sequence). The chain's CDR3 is CAWSVLGVDGYTF. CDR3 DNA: TGTGCCTGGAGTGTACTAGGGGTAGATGGCTACACCTTC.

This chain's CDR3 is CAWGSLYTGELFF. The CDR3 coding sequence is TGTGCCTGGGGCTCACTTTACACCGGGGAGCTGTTTTTT. V and J are TRBV30 and TRBJ2-2; D ambiguous. V dropped 5 bases and J dropped 3 bases, with 10 bases sitting between them. CDR1 and CDR2 from the germline V gene are GTSNPN and SVGIG (reference sequence). The CDR3 is made up of 13 amino acids.

The CDR3 loop is CASSDAVIQETQYF. The CDR3 DNA reads as TGTGCCAGCAGTGATGCCGTAATCCAAGAGACCCAGTACTTC. The rearrangement joins TRBV25-1 to TRBJ2-5; D uncertain. The germline gives CDR1 MGHDK, CDR2 SYGVNS. The CDR3 covers 14 residues. V gave up 3 bases and J gave up 1 base, with 9 bases separating them.

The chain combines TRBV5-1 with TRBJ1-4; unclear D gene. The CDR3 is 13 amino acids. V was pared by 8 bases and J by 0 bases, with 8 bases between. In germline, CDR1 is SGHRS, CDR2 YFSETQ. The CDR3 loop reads CASTGPTNEKLFF. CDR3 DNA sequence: TGCGCCAGTACCGGCCCAACTAATGAAAAACTGTTTTTT.

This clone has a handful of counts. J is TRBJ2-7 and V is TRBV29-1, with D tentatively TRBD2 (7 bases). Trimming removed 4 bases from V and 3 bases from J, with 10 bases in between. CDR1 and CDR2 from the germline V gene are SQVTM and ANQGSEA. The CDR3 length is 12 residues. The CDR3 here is CSVAGEGYEQYF. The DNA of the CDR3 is TGCAGCGTTGCAGGGGAGGGCTACGAGCAGTACTTC.

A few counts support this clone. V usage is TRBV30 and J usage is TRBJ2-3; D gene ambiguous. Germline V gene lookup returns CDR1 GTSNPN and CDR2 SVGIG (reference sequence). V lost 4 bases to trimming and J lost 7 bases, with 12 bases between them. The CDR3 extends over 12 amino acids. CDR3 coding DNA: TGTGCCTGGAACCTCAACAGAAATACGCAGTATTTT. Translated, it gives CAWNLNRNTQYF.

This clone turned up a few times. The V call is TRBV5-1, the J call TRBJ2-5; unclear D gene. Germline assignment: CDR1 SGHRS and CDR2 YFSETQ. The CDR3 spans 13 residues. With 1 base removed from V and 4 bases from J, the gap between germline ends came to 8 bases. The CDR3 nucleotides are TGCGCCAGCAGCTTGTTGTGGGGAGAGACCCAGTACTTC. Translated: CASSLLWGETQYF.

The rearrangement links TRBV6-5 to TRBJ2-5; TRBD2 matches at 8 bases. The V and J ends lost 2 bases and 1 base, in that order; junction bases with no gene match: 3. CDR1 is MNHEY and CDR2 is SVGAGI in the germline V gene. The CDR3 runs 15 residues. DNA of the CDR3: TGTGCCAGCAGTTACGGCGGGGGGCCCCAAGAGACCCAGTACTTC. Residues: CASSYGGGPQETQYF.